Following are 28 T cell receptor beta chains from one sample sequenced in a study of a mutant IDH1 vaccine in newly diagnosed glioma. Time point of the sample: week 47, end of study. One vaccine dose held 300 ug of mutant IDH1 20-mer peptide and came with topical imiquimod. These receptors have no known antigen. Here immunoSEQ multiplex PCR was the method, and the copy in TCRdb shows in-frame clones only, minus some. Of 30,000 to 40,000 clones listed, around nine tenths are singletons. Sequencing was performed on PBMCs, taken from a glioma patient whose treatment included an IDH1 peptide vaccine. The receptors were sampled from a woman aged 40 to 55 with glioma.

CDR3 region: CASSPYVGGSEEKLFF. The CDR3 DNA reads as TGTGCCAGCAGTCCCTACGTCGGCGGTAGTGAGGAAAAACTGTTTTTT. This chain connects TRBV7-6 to TRBJ1-4, with D hard to call. This CDR3 region has 16 residues. Germline assignment: CDR1 SGHVS and CDR2 FNYEAQ. Trimming left V 6 bases short and J 8 bases short, with 22 bases between.

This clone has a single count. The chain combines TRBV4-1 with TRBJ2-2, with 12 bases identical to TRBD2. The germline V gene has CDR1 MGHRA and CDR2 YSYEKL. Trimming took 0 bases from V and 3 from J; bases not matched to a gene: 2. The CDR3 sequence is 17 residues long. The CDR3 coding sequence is TGCGCCAGCAGCCAAGAACTAGCGGGAGGCTACACCGGGGAGCTGTTTTTT. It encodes CASSQELAGGYTGELFF.

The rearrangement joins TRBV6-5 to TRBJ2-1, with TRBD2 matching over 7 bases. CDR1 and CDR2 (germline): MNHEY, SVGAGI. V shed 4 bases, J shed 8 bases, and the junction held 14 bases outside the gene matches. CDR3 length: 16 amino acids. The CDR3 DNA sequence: TGTGCCAGCAGTTCCCAGGGAGGCGGGAGTCTCTATGAGCAGTTCTTC. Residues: CASSSQGGGSLYEQFF.

CDR3 coding DNA: TGTGCCAGCAGCCTCCATCCCCGGGACAGGACTAACACCGGGGAGCTGTTTTTT. Residues: CASSLHPRDRTNTGELFF. The chain combines TRBV7-2 with TRBJ2-2; 8 bases fit TRBD1. V shed 5 bases and J 2 bases; nucleotides not matched to a gene: 13. This CDR3 is built from 18 residues. Germline CDR1 reads SGHTA; CDR2 reads FQGNSA. Drawing the rest from reference TRBV7-2 and TRBJ2-2, the complete variable domain is GAGVSQSPSNKVTEKGKDVELRCDPISGHTALYWYRQSLGQGLEFLIYFQGNSAPDKSGLPSDRFSAERTGGSVSTLTIQRTQQEDSAVYLCASSLHPRDRTNTGELFFGEGSRLTVL.

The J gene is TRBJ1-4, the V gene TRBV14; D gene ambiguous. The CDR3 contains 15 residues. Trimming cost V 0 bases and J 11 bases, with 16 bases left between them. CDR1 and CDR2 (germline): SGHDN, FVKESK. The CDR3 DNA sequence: TGTGCCAGCAGCCAAGAGGAAAGGAACCGCGGGAAACTGTTTTTT. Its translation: CASSQEERNRGKLFF.

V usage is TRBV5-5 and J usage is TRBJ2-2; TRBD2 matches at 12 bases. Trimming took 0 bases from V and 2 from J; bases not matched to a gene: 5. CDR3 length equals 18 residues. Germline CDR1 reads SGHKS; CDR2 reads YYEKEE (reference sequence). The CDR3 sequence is CASSLVGLAGPNTGELFF. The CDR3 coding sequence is TGTGCCAGCAGCTTGGTGGGACTAGCGGGCCCTAACACCGGGGAGCTGTTTTTT. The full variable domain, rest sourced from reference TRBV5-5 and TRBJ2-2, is DAGVTQSPTHLIKTRGQQVTLRCSPISGHKSVSWYQQVLGQGPQFIFQYYEKEERGRGNFPDRFSARQFPNYSSELNVNALLLGDSALYLCASSLVGLAGPNTGELFFGEGSRLTVL.

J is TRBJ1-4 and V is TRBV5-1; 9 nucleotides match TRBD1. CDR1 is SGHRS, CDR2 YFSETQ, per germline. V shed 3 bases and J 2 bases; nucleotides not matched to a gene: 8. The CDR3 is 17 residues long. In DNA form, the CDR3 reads TGCGCCAGCAGCTCGGGACAGGGACGATGGACTAATGAAAAACTGTTTTTT. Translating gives CASSSGQGRWTNEKLFF.

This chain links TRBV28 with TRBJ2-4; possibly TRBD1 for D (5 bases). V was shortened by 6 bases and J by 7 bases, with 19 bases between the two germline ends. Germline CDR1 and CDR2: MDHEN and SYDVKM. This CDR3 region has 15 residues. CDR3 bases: TGTGCCAGCAGGCTTGACAGTTGGCTGGGGAACATTCAGTACTTC. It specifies CASRLDSWLGNIQYF.

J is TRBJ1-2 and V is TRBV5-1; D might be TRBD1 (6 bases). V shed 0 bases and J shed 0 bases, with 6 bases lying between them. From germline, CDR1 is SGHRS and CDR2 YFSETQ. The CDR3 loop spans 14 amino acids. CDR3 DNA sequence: TGCGCCAGCAGCTTGGGGACAGCTAACTATGGCTACACCTTC. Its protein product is CASSLGTANYGYTF. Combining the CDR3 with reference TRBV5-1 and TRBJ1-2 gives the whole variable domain KAGVTQTPRYLIKTRGQQVTLSCSPISGHRSVSWYQQTPGQGLQFLFEYFSETQRNKGNFPGRFSGRQFSNSRSEMNVSTLELGDSALYLCASSLGTANYGYTFGSGTRLTVV.

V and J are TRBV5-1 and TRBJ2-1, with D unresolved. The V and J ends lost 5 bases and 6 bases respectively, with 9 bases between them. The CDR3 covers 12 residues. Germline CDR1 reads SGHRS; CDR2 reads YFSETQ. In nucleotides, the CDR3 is TGCGCCAGCAGTGATAGGAGCAATGAGCAGTTCTTC. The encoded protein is CASSDRSNEQFF.

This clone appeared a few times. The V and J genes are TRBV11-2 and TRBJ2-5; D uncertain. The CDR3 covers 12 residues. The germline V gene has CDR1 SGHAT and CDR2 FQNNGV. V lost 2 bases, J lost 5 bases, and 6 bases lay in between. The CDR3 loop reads CASSLSYETQYF. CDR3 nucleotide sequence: TGTGCCAGCAGCTTATCTTACGAGACCCAGTACTTC.

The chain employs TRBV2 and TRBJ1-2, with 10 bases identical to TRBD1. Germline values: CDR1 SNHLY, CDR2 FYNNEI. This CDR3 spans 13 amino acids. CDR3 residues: CAEGTGDNYGYTF. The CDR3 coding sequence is TGTGCAGAAGGGACAGGGGATAACTATGGCTACACCTTC.

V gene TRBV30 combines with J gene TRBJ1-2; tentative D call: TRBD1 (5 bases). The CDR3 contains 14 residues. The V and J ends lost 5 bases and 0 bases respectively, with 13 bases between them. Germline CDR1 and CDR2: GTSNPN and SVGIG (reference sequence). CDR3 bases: TGTGCCTGGCAAACGGGGGTATCTAACTATGGCTACACCTTC. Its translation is CAWQTGVSNYGYTF.

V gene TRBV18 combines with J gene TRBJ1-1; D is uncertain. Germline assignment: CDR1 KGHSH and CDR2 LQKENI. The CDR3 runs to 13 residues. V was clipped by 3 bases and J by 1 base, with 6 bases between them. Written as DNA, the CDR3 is TGTGCCAGCTCACCTAACTCGAACACTGAAGCTTTCTTT. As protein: CASSPNSNTEAFF.

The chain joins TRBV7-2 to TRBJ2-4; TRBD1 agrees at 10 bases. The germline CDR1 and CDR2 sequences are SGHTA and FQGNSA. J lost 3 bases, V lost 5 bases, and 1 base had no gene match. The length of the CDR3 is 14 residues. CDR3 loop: CASSGQGGKNIQYF. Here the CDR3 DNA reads TGTGCCAGCAGCGGACAGGGGGGCAAAAACATTCAGTACTTC.

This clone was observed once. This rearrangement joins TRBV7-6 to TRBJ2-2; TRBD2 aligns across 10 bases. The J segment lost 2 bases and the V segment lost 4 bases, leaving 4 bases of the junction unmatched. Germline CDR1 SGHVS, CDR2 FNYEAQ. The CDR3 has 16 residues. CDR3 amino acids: CASSSASGGNTGELFF. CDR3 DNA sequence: TGTGCCAGCAGCTCGGCTAGCGGGGGAAACACCGGGGAGCTGTTTTTT.

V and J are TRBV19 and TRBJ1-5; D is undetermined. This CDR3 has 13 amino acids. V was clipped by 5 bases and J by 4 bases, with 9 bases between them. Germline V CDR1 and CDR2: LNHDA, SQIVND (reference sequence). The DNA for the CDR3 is TGTGCCAGTAGTCTTGGGTTAAATCAGCCCCAGCATTTT. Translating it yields CASSLGLNQPQHF.

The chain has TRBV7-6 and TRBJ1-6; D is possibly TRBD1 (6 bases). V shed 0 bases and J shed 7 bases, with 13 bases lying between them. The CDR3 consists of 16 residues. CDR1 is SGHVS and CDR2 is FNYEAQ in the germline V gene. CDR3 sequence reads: CASSLAPAGVNSPLHF. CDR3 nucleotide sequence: TGTGCCAGCAGCTTAGCCCCGGCAGGGGTAAATTCACCCCTCCACTTT.

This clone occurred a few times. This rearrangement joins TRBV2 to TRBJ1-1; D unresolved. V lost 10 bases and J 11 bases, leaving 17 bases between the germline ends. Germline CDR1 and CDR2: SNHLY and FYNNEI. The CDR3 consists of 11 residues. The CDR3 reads CATFQASTAFF. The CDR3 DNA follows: TGTGCCACCTTTCAGGCATCGACCGCTTTCTTT.

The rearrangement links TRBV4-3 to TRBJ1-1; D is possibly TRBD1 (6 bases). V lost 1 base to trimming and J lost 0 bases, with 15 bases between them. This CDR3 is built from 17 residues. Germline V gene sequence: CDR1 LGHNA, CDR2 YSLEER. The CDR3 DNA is TGCGCCAGCAGCCAAGTACCGTCAGGGGACATGAACACTGAAGCTTTCTTT. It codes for CASSQVPSGDMNTEAFF.

This CDR3 reads CASSPFRDNTGELFF. The CDR3 nucleotides read TGTGCCAGCAGCCCGTTCCGGGACAACACCGGGGAGCTGTTTTTT. This chain joins TRBV11-2 and TRBJ2-2; D is tentatively TRBD1 or TRBD2 (5 bases each). The CDR3 sequence is 15 residues long. Trimming pared 5 bases from V and 2 bases from J, leaving 12 bases between. Germline V gene data show CDR1 as SGHAT and CDR2 as FQNNGV.

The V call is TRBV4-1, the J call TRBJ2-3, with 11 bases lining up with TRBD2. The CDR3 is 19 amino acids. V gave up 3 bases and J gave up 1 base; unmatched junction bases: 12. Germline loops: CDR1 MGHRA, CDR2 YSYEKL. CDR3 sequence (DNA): TGCGCCAGCAGCCAGCCCCAGGTTACTAGCGGGGGCCGCACAGATACGCAGTATTTT. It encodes CASSQPQVTSGGRTDTQYF.

CDR3 in amino acids: CASSSDRGDEQYF. CDR3 DNA sequence: TGTGCCAGCAGCTCGGACAGGGGCGACGAGCAGTACTTC. The chain recombines TRBV5-6 with TRBJ2-7; 9 bases agree with TRBD1. Germline CDR1 reads SGHDT; CDR2 reads YYEEEE. The CDR3 sequence is 13 residues long. Trimming took 3 bases from V and 5 from J; bases not matched to a gene: 3. Full variable domain (outside the CDR3, taken from reference TRBV5-6 and TRBJ2-7): DAGVTQSPTHLIKTRGQQVTLRCSPKSGHDTVSWYQQALGQGPQFIFQYYEEEERQRGNFPDRFSGHQFPNYSSELNVNALLLGDSALYLCASSSDRGDEQYFGPGTRLTVT.

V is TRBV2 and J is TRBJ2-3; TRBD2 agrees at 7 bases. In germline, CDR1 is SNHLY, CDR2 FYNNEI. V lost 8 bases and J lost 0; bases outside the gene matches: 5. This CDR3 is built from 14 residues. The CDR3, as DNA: TGTGCCAGCCGTACTAGCGTTAGCACAGATACGCAGTATTTT. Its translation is CASRTSVSTDTQYF. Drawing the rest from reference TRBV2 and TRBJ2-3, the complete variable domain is EPEVTQTPSHQVTQMGQEVILRCVPISNHLYFYWYRQILGQKVEFLVSFYNNEISEKSEIFDDQFSVERPDGSNFTLKIRSTKLEDSAMYFCASRTSVSTDTQYFGPGTRLTVL.

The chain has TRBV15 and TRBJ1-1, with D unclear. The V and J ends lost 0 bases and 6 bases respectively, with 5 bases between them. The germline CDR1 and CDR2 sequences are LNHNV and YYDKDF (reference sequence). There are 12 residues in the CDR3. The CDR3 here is CATSRDGPEAFF. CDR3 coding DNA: TGTGCCACCAGCAGAGATGGCCCTGAAGCTTTCTTT.

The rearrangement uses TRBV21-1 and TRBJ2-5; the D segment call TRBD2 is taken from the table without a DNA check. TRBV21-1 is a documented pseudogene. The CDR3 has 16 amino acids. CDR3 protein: CASSIPSTSLGETQYF. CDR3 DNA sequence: TGTGCCAGCAGCATACCCTCGACTAGCCTTGGAGAGACCCAGTACTTC.

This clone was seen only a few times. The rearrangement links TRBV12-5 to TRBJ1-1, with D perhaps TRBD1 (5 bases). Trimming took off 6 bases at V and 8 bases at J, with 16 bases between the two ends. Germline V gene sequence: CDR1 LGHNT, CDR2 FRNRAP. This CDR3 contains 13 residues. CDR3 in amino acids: CASGRDGLGEAFF. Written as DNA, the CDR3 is TGTGCTAGTGGAAGGGACGGCTTGGGAGAAGCTTTCTTT.

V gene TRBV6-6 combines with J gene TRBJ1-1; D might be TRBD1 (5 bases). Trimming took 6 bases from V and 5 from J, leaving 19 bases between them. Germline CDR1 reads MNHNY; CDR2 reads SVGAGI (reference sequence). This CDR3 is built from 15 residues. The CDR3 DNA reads TGTGCCAGCAGGAGCCGGGGTCTTCGGGGGACTGAAGCTTTCTTT. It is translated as CASRSRGLRGTEAFF.